The sequence of this T cell receptor beta chain was determined in a study of blood T cell repertoires in COVID-19. Study context: PBMCs, B-cell-depleted T cells, or T cells were the source of the cDNA or gDNA that made up the material.

This table comes from immunoSEQ multiplex PCR, and its TCRdb copy is limited to in-frame clones, with some not included. The sample contains about 200,000 clones, roughly 82% of which appear only once. V lost 1 base and J lost 7; bases outside the gene matches: 10. This CDR3 comprises 17 residues. The germline CDR1 and CDR2 sequences are LGHNA and YSLEER. Recruitment covered roughly 24 US areas and drew participants whose ages spanned roughly 18 to 89 years. Participant-reported clinical history was the basis for cohort assignment. This clone was found a few times. This sequence joins TRBV4-3 and TRBJ2-7, with 13 bases matching TRBD2. Specimen: PBMCs or T cells enriched from blood (not recorded which). The sequence came from an older woman with acute COVID-19. The CDR3 here is CASSQGAQLAGGWEQYF. The CDR3 region has the DNA TGCGCCAGCAGCCAAGGGGCCCAACTAGCGGGAGGGTGGGAGCAGTACTTC.